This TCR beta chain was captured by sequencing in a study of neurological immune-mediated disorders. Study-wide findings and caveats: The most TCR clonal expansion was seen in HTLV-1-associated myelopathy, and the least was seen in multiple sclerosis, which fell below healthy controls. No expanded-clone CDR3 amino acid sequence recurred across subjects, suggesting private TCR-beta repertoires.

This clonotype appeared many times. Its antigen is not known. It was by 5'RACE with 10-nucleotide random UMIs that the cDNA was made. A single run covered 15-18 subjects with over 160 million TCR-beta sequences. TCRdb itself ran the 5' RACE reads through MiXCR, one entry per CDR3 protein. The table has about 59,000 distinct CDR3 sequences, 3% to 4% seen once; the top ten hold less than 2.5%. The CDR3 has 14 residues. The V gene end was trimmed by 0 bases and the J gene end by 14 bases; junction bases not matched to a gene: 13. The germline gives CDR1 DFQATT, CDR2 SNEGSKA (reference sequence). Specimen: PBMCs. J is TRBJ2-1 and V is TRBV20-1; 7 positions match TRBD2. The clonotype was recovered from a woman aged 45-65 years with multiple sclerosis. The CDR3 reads CSARDGSSGSAKFF. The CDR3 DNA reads TGCAGTGCTAGAGATGGGAGTAGCGGGTCAGCTAAGTTCTTC.